This record concerns one T cell receptor (beta chain) sequence. This CDR3 has 15 residues. Germline V gene lookup returns CDR1 MNHEY and CDR2 SVGAGI. Trimming cost V 6 bases and J 1 base, with 14 bases left between them. The entry originates in a study of blood T cell repertoires in COVID-19. This table comes from immunoSEQ multiplex PCR, and its TCRdb copy is limited to in-frame clones, with some not included. The sample holds some 220,000 clones, 80% to 90% seen once. Sequences were obtained from PBMCs or T cells enriched from blood (not recorded which). This chain connects TRBV6-5 to TRBJ2-3; weak D call: TRBD1 (6 bases). This receptor was obtained from a woman aged 18-30 years in a cohort exposed to, infected with or recovered from COVID-19 (not recorded which). The CDR3 loop reads CASRTAGAGTDTQYF. CDR3 DNA sequence: TGTGCCAGCAGAACCGCAGGGGCTGGCACAGATACGCAGTATTTT.